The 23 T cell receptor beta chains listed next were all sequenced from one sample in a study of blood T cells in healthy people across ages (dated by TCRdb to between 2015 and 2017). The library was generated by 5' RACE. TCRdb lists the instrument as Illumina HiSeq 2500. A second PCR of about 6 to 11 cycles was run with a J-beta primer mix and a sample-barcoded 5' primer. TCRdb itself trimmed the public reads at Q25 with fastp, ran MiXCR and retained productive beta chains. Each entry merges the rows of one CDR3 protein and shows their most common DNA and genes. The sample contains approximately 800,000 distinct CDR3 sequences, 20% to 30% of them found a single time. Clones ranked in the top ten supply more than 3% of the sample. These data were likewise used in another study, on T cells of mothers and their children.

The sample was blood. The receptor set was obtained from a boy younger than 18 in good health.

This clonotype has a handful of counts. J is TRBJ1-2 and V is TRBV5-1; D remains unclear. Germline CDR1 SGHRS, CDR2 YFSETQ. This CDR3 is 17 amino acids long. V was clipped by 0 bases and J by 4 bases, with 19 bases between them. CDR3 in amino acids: CASSLDGLLHRGYGYTF. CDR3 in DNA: TGCGCCAGCAGCTTGGACGGCCTCCTCCACCGGGGCTATGGCTACACCTTC.

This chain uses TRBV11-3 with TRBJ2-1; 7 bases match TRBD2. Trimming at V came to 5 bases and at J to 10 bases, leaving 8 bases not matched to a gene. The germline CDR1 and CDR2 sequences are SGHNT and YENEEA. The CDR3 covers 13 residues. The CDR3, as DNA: TGTGCCAGCAGCCGGGGGGTCCTAGCGGAGCAGTTCTTC. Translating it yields CASSRGVLAEQFF. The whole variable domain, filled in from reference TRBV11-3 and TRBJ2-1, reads EAGVVQSPRYKIIEKKQPVAFWCNPISGHNTLYWYLQNLGQGPELLIRYENEEAVDDSQLPKDRFSAERLKGVDSTLKIQPAELGDSAVYLCASSRGVLAEQFFGPGTRLTVL.

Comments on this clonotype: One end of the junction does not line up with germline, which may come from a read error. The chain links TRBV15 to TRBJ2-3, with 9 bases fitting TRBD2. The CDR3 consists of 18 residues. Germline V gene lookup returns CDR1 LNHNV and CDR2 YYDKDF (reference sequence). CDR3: CVTSRARAGGPVGDTQYF. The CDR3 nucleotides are TGTGTCACCAGCAGAGCGAGGGCGGGGGGGCCGGTCGGAGATACGCAGTATTTT.

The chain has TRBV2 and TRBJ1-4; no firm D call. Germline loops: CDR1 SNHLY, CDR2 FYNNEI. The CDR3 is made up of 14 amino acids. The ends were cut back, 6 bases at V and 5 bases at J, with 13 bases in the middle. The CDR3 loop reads CASRVQLVNEKLFF. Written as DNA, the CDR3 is TGTGCCAGCAGAGTACAGCTTGTAAATGAAAAACTGTTTTTT.

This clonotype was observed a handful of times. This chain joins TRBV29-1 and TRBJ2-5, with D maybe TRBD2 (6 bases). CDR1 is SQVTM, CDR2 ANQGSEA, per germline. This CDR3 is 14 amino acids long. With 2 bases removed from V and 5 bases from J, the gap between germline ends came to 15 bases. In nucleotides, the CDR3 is TGCAGCGTTGAATCCTCAGGGAGGTCGGAGACCCAGTACTTC. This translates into CSVESSGRSETQYF.

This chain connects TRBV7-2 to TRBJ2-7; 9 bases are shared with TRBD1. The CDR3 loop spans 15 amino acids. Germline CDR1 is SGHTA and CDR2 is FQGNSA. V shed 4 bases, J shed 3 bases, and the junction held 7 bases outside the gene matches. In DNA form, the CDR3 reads TGTGCCAGCAGCTCGTACTCGGGACAGGGCTACGAGCAGTACTTC. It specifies CASSSYSGQGYEQYF.

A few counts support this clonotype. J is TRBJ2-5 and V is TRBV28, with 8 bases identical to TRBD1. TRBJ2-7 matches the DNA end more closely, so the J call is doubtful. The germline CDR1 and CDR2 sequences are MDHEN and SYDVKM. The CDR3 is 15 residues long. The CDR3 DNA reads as TGTGCCAGCAGGGGAGCCGGGACAGGAGACTACGAGCAGTACTTC. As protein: CASRGAGTGDYEQYF.

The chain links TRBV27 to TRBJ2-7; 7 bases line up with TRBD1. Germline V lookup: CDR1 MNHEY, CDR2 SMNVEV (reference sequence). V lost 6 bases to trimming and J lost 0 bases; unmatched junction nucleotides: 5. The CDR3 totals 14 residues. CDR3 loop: CASRPGQVSYEQYF. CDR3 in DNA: TGTGCCAGCAGACCCGGACAGGTCTCCTACGAGCAGTACTTC.

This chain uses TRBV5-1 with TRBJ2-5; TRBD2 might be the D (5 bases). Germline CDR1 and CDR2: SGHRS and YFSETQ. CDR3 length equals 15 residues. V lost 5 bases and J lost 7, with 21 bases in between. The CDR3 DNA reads TGCGCCAGCAGTTCCCTGAGAGGAAGGGAGTGGACCCAGTACTTC. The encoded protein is CASSSLRGREWTQYF.

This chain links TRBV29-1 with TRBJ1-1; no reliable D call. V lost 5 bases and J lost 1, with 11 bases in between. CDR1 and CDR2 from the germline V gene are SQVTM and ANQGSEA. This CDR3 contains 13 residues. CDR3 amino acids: CSVPGRTNTEAFF. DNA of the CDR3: TGCAGCGTTCCGGGCAGGACGAACACTGAAGCTTTCTTT. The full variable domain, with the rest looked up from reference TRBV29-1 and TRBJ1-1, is SAVISQKPSRDICQRGTSLTIQCQVDSQVTMMFWYRQQPGQSLTLIATANQGSEATYESGFVIDKFPISRPNLTFSTLTVSNMSPEDSSIYLCSVPGRTNTEAFFGQGTRLTVV.

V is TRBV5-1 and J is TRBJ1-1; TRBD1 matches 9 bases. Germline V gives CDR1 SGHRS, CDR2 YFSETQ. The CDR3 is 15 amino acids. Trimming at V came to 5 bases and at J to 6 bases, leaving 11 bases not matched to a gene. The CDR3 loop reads CASRQDPGQGAEAFF. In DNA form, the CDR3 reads TGCGCCAGCAGGCAGGACCCGGGACAGGGCGCTGAAGCTTTCTTT.

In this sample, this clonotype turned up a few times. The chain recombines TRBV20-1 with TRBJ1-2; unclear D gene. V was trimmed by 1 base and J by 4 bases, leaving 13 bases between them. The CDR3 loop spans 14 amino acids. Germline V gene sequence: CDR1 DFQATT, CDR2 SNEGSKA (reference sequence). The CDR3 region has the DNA TGCAGTGCTAGAGTCGATCGCCTTAGCTATGGCTACACCTTC. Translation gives CSARVDRLSYGYTF.

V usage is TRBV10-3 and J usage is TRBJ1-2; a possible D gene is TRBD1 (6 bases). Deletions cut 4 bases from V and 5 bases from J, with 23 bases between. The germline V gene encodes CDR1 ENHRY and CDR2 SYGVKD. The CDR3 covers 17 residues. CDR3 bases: TGTGCCATCAGTGGCCCCCGGGACACATCCTCTCTTTATGGCTACACCTTC. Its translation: CAISGPRDTSSLYGYTF.

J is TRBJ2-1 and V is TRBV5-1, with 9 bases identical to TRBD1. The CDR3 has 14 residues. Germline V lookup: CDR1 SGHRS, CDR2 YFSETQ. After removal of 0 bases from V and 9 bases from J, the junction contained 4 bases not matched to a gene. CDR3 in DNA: TGCGCCAGCAGCTTGGGACAGGGGGTGGGTGAGCAGTTCTTC. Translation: CASSLGQGVGEQFF.

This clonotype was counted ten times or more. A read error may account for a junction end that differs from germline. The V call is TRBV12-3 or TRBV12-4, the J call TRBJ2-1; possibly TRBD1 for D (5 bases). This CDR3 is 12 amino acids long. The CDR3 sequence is CASSLGDNEQFF. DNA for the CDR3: TGTGCCAGCAGCTTAGGGGACAATGAGCAGTTCTTC.

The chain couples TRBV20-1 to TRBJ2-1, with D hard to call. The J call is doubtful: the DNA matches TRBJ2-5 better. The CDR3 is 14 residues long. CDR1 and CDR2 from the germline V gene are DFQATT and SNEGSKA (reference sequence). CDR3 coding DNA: TGCAGTGCTAGGGGCATGACTGTCCAAGAGACCCAGTACTTC. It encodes CSARGMTVQETQYF.

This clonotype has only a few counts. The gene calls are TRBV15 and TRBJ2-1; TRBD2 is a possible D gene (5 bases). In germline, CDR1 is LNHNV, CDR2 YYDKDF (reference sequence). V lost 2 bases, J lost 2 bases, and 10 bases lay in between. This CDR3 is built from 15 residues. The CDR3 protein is CATSRSGNPYNEQFF. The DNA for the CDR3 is TGTGCCACCAGCAGATCGGGAAATCCCTACAATGAGCAGTTCTTC.

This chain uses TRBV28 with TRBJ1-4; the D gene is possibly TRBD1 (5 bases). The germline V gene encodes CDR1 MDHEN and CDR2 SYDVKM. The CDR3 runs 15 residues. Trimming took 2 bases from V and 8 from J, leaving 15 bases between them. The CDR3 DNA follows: TGTGCCAGCAGTTTAGTAGGGGCCGCGGGCGAAAAACTGTTTTTT. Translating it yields CASSLVGAAGEKLFF.

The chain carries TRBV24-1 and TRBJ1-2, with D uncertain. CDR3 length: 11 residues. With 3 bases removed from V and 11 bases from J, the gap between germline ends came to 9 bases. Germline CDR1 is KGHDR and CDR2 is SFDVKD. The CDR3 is CATSDTASYTF. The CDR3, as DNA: TGTGCCACCAGTGATACGGCTTCTTACACCTTC.

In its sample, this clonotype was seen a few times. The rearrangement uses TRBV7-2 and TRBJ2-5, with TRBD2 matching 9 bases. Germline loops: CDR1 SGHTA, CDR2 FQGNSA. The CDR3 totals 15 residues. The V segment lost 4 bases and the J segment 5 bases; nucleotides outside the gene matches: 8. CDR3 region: CASSSTSGLWETQYF. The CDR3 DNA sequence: TGTGCCAGCAGCTCCACTAGCGGGTTGTGGGAGACCCAGTACTTC.

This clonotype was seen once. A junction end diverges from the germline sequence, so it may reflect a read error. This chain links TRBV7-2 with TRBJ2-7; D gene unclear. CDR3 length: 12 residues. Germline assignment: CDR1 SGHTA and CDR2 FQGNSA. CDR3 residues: CASSLQLYERYF. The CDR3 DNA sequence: TGTGCCAGCAGCTTACAGCTGTACGAGCGGTACTTC. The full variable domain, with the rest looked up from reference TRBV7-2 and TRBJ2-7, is GAGVSQSPSNKVTEKGKDVELRCDPISGHTALYWYRQSLGQGLEFLIYFQGNSAPDKSGLPSDRFSAERTGGSVSTLTIQRTQQEDSAVYLCASSLQLYERYFGPGTRLTVT.

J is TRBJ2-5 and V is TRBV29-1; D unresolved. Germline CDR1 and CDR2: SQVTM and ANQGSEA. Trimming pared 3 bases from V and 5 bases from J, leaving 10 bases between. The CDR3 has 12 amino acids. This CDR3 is CSVDPDPETQYF. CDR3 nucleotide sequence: TGCAGCGTTGACCCAGACCCGGAGACCCAGTACTTC. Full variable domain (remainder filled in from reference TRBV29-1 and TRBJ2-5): SAVISQKPSRDICQRGTSLTIQCQVDSQVTMMFWYRQQPGQSLTLIATANQGSEATYESGFVIDKFPISRPNLTFSTLTVSNMSPEDSSIYLCSVDPDPETQYFGPGTRLLVL.

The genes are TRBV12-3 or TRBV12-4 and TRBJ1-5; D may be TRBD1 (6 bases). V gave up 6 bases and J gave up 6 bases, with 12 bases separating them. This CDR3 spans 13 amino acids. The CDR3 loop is CASSSGQIQPQHF. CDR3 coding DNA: TGTGCCAGCAGCTCCGGACAGATTCAGCCCCAGCATTTT.